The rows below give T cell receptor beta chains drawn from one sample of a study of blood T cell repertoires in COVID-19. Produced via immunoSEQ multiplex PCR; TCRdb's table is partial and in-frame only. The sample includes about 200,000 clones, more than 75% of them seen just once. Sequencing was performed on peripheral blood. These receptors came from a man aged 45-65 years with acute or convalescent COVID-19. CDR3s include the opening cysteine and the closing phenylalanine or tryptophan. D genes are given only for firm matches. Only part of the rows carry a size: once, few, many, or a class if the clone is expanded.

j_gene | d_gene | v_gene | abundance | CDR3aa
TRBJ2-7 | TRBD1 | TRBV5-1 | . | CASSLDRGRISEQYF
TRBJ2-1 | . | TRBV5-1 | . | CASSLGRTFDNEQFF
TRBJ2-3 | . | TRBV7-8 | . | CASNPSTGPIQYF
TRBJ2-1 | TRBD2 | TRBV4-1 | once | CASSLGTSGGATNEQFF
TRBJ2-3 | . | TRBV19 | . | CASSPRDTGTDTQYF
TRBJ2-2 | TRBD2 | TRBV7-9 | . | CASSLVDQGAGGLTGELFF
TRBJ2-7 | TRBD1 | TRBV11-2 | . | CASSYNPQGNEQYF
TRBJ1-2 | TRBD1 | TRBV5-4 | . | CASSWGTDGYGYTF
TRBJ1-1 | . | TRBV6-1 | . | CASREQDFEQAFF
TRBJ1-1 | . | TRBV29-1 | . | CSVGRGTEAFF
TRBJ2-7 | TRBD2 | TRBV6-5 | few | CASSYGLAGDAYEQYF
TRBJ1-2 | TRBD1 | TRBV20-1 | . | CSATGGNGYTF
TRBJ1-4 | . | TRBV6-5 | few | CASSWDGRGEKLFF
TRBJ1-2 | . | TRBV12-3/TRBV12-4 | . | CASTLRGLYGYTF
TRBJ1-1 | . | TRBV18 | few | CASSPQQGEAFF
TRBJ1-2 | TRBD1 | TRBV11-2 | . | CASSLDRERGYTF
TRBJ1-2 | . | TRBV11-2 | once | CASRPTLQDYGYTF
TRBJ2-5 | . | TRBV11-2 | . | CASSLVVQGETQYF
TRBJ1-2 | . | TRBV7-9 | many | CASSPPFLTGMYGYTF
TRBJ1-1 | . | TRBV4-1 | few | CASQAGGGTEAFF
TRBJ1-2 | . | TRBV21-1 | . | CASSKARGSPTF
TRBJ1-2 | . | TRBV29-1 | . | CSVLLAGASYGYTF
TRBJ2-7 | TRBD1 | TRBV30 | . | CAWSIPGDRGYEQYF
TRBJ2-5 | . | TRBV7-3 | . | CASSSRRGETQYF
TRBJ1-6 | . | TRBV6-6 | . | CASSYSDRNNSPLHF
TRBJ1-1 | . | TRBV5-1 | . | CASSSSGGYTEAFF
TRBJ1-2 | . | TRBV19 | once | CASTIPGHNYGYTF
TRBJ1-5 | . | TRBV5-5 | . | CASSFTGNQPQHF
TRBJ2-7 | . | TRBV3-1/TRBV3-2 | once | CASSQGTGHGYEQYF
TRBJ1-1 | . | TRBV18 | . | CASSPLEGDTEAFF
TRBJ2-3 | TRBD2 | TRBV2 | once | CASSEGAGRADTQYF
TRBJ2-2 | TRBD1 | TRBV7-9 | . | CASSLRQGNTGELFF
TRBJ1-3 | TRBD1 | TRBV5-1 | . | CASSLGDRDHSGNTIYF
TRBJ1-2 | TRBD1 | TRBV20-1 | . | CSGTANYGYTF
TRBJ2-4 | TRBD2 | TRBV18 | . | CASSPPGGVKNIQYF
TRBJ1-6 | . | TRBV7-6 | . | CASSLVEGGSSPLHF
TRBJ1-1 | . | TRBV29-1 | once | CSVVVQLRDTEAFF